This T cell receptor beta chain derives from a study of cytomegalovirus exposure and HLA in healthy donors. Produced via immunoSEQ multiplex PCR; TCRdb's table is partial and in-frame only. The sample holds over 85,000 clones, 80% to 85% seen once. Germline lookup yields CDR1 SSHAT and CDR2 FNYEAQ (reference sequence). This CDR3 spans 15 amino acids. V was pared by 4 bases and J by 4 bases, with 8 bases of the junction left unmatched. The source is a woman aged 18-35 years in good health and CMV-seropositive. Material for sequencing was PBMCs. J is TRBJ2-7 and V is TRBV7-7; 9 positions match TRBD1. This CDR3 is CASSSGFGTGYEQYF. In nucleotides, the CDR3 is TGTGCCAGCAGCTCGGGGTTTGGGACAGGGTACGAGCAGTACTTC. The variable domain in full, with the rest retrieved from reference TRBV7-7 and TRBJ2-7, is GAGVSQSPRYKVTKRGQDVTLRCDPISSHATLYWYQQALGQGPEFLTYFNYEAQPDKSGLPSDRFSAERPEGSISTLTIQRTEQRDSAMYRCASSSGFGTGYEQYFGPGTRLTVT.